Given below is one TCR beta chain in context. Its antigen is still unknown. CDR1 and CDR2 from the germline V gene are SQVTM and ANQGSEA. This CDR3 has 17 residues. Trimming removed 1 base from V and 4 bases from J; junction bases left unmatched: 8. The sample originates from a study of post-analysis software for immune sequencing data. At the level of the study: Several disease courses (relapsing-remitting, secondary progressive and progressive-relapsing) of multiple sclerosis were included. Whole-study results and caveats: Relative to controls, patients with multiple sclerosis showed significantly lower normalized Chao1 diversity. With TRBV5-6, TRBV5-1 and TRBV20-1 included, about five TRBV segments were more frequent in patients than in controls.

Researchers reported that TCR beta cDNA libraries carried unique molecular identifiers. Each CDR3 protein is one row after TCRdb ran MiXCR on the PCR reads. Altogether around 400,000 distinct CDR3 sequences are present, roughly 40% being singletons, with the ten largest covering around 8%. Sequences were obtained from blood. The rearrangement joins TRBV29-1 to TRBJ2-3; 13 nucleotides match TRBD2. The sequence was collected from a girl aged 2-10 years with multiple sclerosis. This CDR3 is CSVEGWTSGSGADTQYF. DNA for the CDR3: TGCAGCGTTGAAGGCTGGACTAGCGGGAGTGGGGCAGATACGCAGTATTTT.